This T cell receptor (beta chain) was retrieved from a study of PD-1 blockade in classical Hodgkin lymphoma. The table lists this clone with a few counts. This table comes from immunoSEQ multiplex PCR, and its TCRdb copy is limited to in-frame clones, with some not included. The data hold tens of thousands of clones, with approximately 91% observed a single time. Every patient was affected by relapse after autologous stem cell transplantation, while exposure to brentuximab vedotin was not uniform. The CDR3 has 16 amino acids. Trimming pared 0 bases from V and 2 bases from J, leaving 13 bases between. CDR1 is MNHEY and CDR2 is SVGAGI in the germline V gene.

V usage is TRBV6-5 and J usage is TRBJ1-2; D call uncertain. The receptor was derived from a human donor with classical Hodgkin lymphoma. The specimen was peripheral blood mononuclear cells (PBMCs), collected at baseline. The CDR3 bases are TGTGCCAGCAGTTACTCGAGTTCCGGTTACAACTATGGCTACACCTTC. The encoded protein is CASSYSSSGYNYGYTF.